This T cell receptor (beta chain) appears in the sequencing data of a study of T cells in tuberculosis. Overall study results and limits: A GMM-specific repertoire classifier reached approximately 90% accuracy, AUROC 0.90. Smaller distances to GMM-specific TCRs suggested their expansion in active tuberculosis. Shorter CDR3-alpha in active tuberculosis partly drove smaller distances.

Produced via immunoSEQ multiplex PCR; TCRdb's table is partial and in-frame only. The sample consists of some 47,000 clones, nearly 95% of them appearing once. Points on this clone: Its antigen remains unidentified.

Sequencing was performed on PBMCs. This clonotype originated in a donor aged 10 to 29 with latent tuberculosis or without tuberculosis infection.

CDR3 region: CASSLTTGSSTDTQYF. Written as DNA, the CDR3 is TGTGCCAGCAGCTTGACGACAGGGTCAAGCACAGATACGCAGTATTTT. The rearrangement uses TRBV5-4 and TRBJ2-3; 7 positions agree with TRBD1. CDR3 length equals 16 residues. Losses at the gene ends were 1 base for V and 0 bases for J; bases not matched to a gene: 5. In germline, CDR1 is SGHNT, CDR2 YYREEE (reference sequence).